The rows below give T cell receptor beta chains drawn from one sample of a study of vaccination effects on CD4 cells after COVID-19. Sequenced by immunoSEQ multiplex PCR; TCRdb stores in-frame clones only, minus some. In the table there are approximately 61,000 clones, just under 80% of which are singletons. Antigen specificity for these receptors is unknown. The sequencing here drew on CD4+ T cells from PBMCs cultured without peptide, taken after COVID-19 vaccination. The receptors were gathered from a human donor who received a COVID-19 vaccine. The CDR3 runs from the conserved cysteine through the conserved F or W. The order of the fields is V gene, J gene, clone size, D gene, CDR3 protein, CDR3 DNA. The D gene is left open where the match is weak. Clone size is not always given. Where it is, it says once, few, many or a class for expanded clones.

TRBV19	TRBJ1-5	.	.	CASKEAGSNQPQHF	TGTGCCAGTAAGGAGGCTGGGAGCAATCAGCCCCAGCATTTT
TRBV3-1/TRBV3-2	TRBJ2-7	.	.	CASSFLGAVKQYF	TGTGCCAGCAGCTTTCTTGGGGCAGTCAAGCAGTACTTC
TRBV2	TRBJ1-1	.	TRBD1	CASSGEQGIEAFF	TGTGCCAGCAGTGGTGAACAGGGGATTGAAGCTTTCTTT
TRBV5-4	TRBJ1-2	few	.	CASSLVGGFGYTF	TGTGCCAGCAGCTTGGTTGGGGGCTTTGGCTACACCTTC
TRBV3-1/TRBV3-2	TRBJ1-2	.	.	CASSQEFGKSHYGYTF	TGTGCCAGCAGCCAAGAATTCGGCAAAAGCCACTATGGCTACACCTTC
TRBV3-1/TRBV3-2	TRBJ1-5	.	.	CASSQKGSGNQPQHF	TGTGCCAGCAGCCAAAAGGGATCGGGCAATCAGCCCCAGCATTTT
TRBV7-2	TRBJ1-5	.	.	CASSLAAGRSGNQPQHF	TGTGCCAGCAGCTTAGCGGCGGGCCGATCGGGCAATCAGCCCCAGCATTTT
TRBV6-1	TRBJ2-3	.	.	CASSETGPRSTDTQYF	TGTGCCAGCAGTGAGACGGGACCGCGAAGCACAGATACGCAGTATTTT
TRBV2	TRBJ2-3	.	.	CASSPRTSTDTQYF	TGTGCCAGCAGCCCCCGCACTAGCACAGATACGCAGTATTTT
TRBV25-1	TRBJ1-2	.	TRBD1	CASSLTGGESGYTF	TGTGCCAGCAGCTTAACAGGGGGCGAGAGTGGCTACACCTTC
TRBV7-8	TRBJ2-1	once	.	CASSPPREDEQFF	TGTGCCAGCAGCCCCCCCCGGGAAGATGAGCAGTTCTTC
TRBV6-1	TRBJ2-7	.	TRBD2	CASSGRLAGGQRINYEQYF	TGTGCCAGCAGTGGGAGACTAGCGGGGGGGCAAAGGATAAACTACGAGCAGTACTTC
TRBV10-3	TRBJ1-2	.	.	CAIDGGTNYGYTF	TGTGCCATCGATGGGGGGACTAACTATGGCTACACCTTC
TRBV6-5	TRBJ1-1	.	.	CASSYEQYTEAFF	TGTGCCAGCAGTTACGAACAGTACACTGAAGCTTTCTTT
TRBV27	TRBJ2-1	.	TRBD2	CASSLPGLAGWNEQFF	TGTGCCAGCAGTCTACCGGGACTAGCGGGATGGAATGAGCAGTTCTTC
TRBV19	TRBJ1-1	.	.	CASIPQPNTEAFF	TGTGCCAGTATTCCACAGCCCAACACTGAAGCTTTCTTT
TRBV3-1/TRBV3-2	TRBJ2-5	.	.	CASSQSPPGWETQYF	TGTGCCAGCAGCCAAAGCCCGCCAGGGTGGGAGACCCAGTACTTC
TRBV2	TRBJ2-1	.	TRBD1	CASSRDRSSYNEQFF	TGTGCCAGCAGCCGGGACAGAAGCTCCTACAATGAGCAGTTCTTC
TRBV7-2	TRBJ1-2	.	.	CASSLGELGSNYGYTF	TGTGCCAGCAGCTTAGGAGAGCTGGGGAGTAACTATGGCTACACCTTC
TRBV28	TRBJ1-6	.	TRBD1	CASSSDRVNSPLHF	TGTGCCAGCAGTTCCGACAGGGTTAATTCACCCCTCCACTTT
TRBV5-4	TRBJ2-7	.	.	CASSLEGRVGEQYF	TGTGCCAGCAGCCTGGAGGGAAGGGTGGGAGAGCAGTACTTC
TRBV24-1	TRBJ2-2	.	.	CATSDPTVGARELFF	TGTGCCACCAGTGATCCCACCGTAGGGGCGCGGGAGCTGTTTTTT
TRBV28	TRBJ2-3	.	.	CASSPRGPDTQYF	TGTGCCAGCAGTCCCCGGGGACCAGATACGCAGTATTTT
TRBV4-3	TRBJ2-2	.	.	CASSQDRAGELFF	TGCGCCAGCAGCCAAGACAGAGCCGGGGAGCTGTTTTTT
TRBV27	TRBJ1-6	.	.	CASRRGGARNSPLHF	TGTGCCAGCCGAAGGGGGGGGGCGAGAAATTCACCCCTCCACTTT
TRBV28	TRBJ1-1	.	.	CASSSTAMNTEAFF	TGTGCCAGCAGTTCGACAGCGATGAACACTGAAGCTTTCTTT
TRBV6-5	TRBJ1-1	.	.	CASSYWGRDTEAFF	TGTGCCAGCAGTTATTGGGGTCGGGACACTGAAGCTTTCTTT
TRBV19	TRBJ1-1	.	.	CASSNGQMNTEAFF	TGTGCCAGTAGTAACGGACAGATGAACACTGAAGCTTTCTTT
TRBV3-1/TRBV3-2	TRBJ1-1	.	TRBD1	CASSQDLRAGGTEAFF	TGTGCCAGCAGCCAAGATCTGAGGGCAGGGGGCACTGAAGCTTTCTTT
TRBV5-1	TRBJ1-1	many	TRBD1	CASSGQGLHTEAFF	TGCGCCAGCAGCGGACAGGGTTTGCACACTGAAGCTTTCTTT
TRBV5-1	TRBJ2-3	.	.	CASSSLGSETDTQYF	TGCGCCAGCAGCTCCCTTGGATCAGAAACAGATACGCAGTATTTT